Shown below are 25 T cell receptor beta chains from a single sample sequenced in a study of blood T cell repertoires in COVID-19. Produced via immunoSEQ multiplex PCR; TCRdb's table is partial and in-frame only. The repertoire has 100,000 to 120,000 clones, approximately 85% of them found once; the top ten carry approximately 2.5%. The specimen sequenced was peripheral blood. These receptors came from a human donor in a cohort sampled during active COVID-19.

The chain links TRBV24-1 to TRBJ2-3; D may be TRBD2 (6 bases). V was pared by 2 bases and J by 0 bases, with 8 bases between. The CDR3 covers 15 residues. Germline CDR1 and CDR2: KGHDR and SFDVKD. CDR3 in DNA: TGTGCCACCAGTGATTCGAGCGGGAGCACAGATACGCAGTATTTT. The encoded protein is CATSDSSGSTDTQYF.

The chain is built from TRBV18 and TRBJ1-1, with D possibly matching TRBD1 (6 bases). Trimming removed 6 bases from V and 7 bases from J, with 18 bases in between. The germline gives CDR1 KGHSH, CDR2 LQKENI. The CDR3 spans 14 residues. Here the CDR3 DNA reads TGTGCCAGCTCTTACAGGGAAGGCTTGGTTGAAGCTTTCTTT. Translating it yields CASSYREGLVEAFF.

CDR3 residues: CASSPGTGLRMEQYF. CDR3 nucleotides: TGTGCCAGCAGCCCCGGGACAGGGCTCCGTATGGAGCAGTACTTC. The chain has TRBV7-6 and TRBJ2-7; 9 positions match TRBD1. There are 15 residues in the CDR3. Germline values: CDR1 SGHVS, CDR2 FNYEAQ. V lost 5 bases and J lost 7; bases outside the gene matches: 12.

The rearrangement uses TRBV11-2 and TRBJ2-7, with 11 bases that match TRBD2. This CDR3 has 14 amino acids. Germline V gene lookup returns CDR1 SGHAT and CDR2 FQNNGV. The J segment lost 3 bases and the V segment lost 3 bases, leaving 1 base of the junction unmatched. For the CDR3, the DNA is TGTGCCAGCAGCTTCGGGACTAGCGGCTACGAGCAGTACTTC. This sequence encodes CASSFGTSGYEQYF.

The J gene is TRBJ1-5, the V gene TRBV3-1 (or the pseudogene TRBV3-2); D is perhaps TRBD1 (6 bases). The CDR3 extends over 14 amino acids. V was shortened by 1 base and J by 4 bases, with 8 bases between the two germline ends. The V gene's germline CDR1 is LGHDT and CDR2 YNNKEL (reference sequence). The CDR3 DNA reads TGTGCCAGCAGCCAAGGGGACACTAATCAGCCCCAGCATTTT. Residues: CASSQGDTNQPQHF.

The chain combines TRBV7-8 with TRBJ2-6; the D is unclear. This CDR3 comprises 14 residues. The germline V gene encodes CDR1 SGHVS and CDR2 FQNEAQ. The germline V and J ends were trimmed by 7 bases and 0 bases, with 7 bases remaining between them. The CDR3 reads CASILSSGANVLTF. In DNA form, the CDR3 reads TGTGCCAGCATCCTTAGCTCTGGGGCCAACGTCCTGACTTTC.

J is TRBJ2-7 and V is TRBV19; TRBD2 aligns across 10 bases. CDR1 and CDR2 (germline): LNHDA, SQIVND (reference sequence). The CDR3 consists of 15 residues. The J segment lost 5 bases and the V segment lost 5 bases, leaving 9 bases of the junction unmatched. This chain's CDR3 is CASSLAGGPPHEQYF. CDR3 DNA sequence: TGTGCCAGTAGTTTAGCGGGAGGTCCCCCCCACGAGCAGTACTTC.

The rearrangement links TRBV7-6 to TRBJ1-1; TRBD1 matches 11 bases. The CDR3 runs to 15 residues. With V trimmed by 1 base and J by 2 bases, 0 bases remained unmatched. The germline CDR1 and CDR2 sequences are SGHVS and FNYEAQ. CDR3: CASSLGTGGNTEAFF. The CDR3 DNA sequence: TGTGCCAGCAGCTTAGGGACAGGGGGCAACACTGAAGCTTTCTTT.

This sequence joins TRBV2 and TRBJ1-2; D remains ambiguous. In germline, CDR1 is SNHLY, CDR2 FYNNEI. The length of the CDR3 is 14 residues. Between the trimmed V and J ends, which lost 6 bases and 3 bases, there was a span of 14 bases. In DNA form, the CDR3 reads TGTGCCAGCAGCACTGGGGAACTAGACTATGGCTACACCTTC. Translating gives CASSTGELDYGYTF.

The CDR3 is CASSPSTGYIYEQYF. In DNA, the CDR3 is TGCGCCAGCAGCCCATCGACAGGGTACATCTACGAGCAGTACTTC. V gene TRBV4-1 combines with J gene TRBJ2-7; TRBD1 agrees at 7 bases. Germline trimming cut 4 bases from V and 3 bases from J; bases unmatched to any gene: 9. The CDR3 is made up of 15 amino acids. CDR1 is MGHRA, CDR2 YSYEKL, per germline.

This clone was seen repeatedly, ten times or more. The chain carries TRBV6-5 and TRBJ2-7; 8 bases line up with TRBD2. Germline loops: CDR1 MNHEY, CDR2 SVGAGI. The CDR3 is 13 residues long. Trimming took 10 bases from V and 5 from J; bases not matched to a gene: 10. CDR3 protein: CATSWTSRDEQYF. CDR3 DNA: TGTGCCACTTCCTGGACTAGCAGGGACGAGCAGTACTTC.

The rearrangement uses TRBV18 and TRBJ2-5; no clear D gene. The CDR3 loop spans 15 amino acids. V was pared by 0 bases and J by 0 bases, with 8 bases between. CDR1 is KGHSH and CDR2 is LQKENI in the germline V gene. CDR3 sequence: CASSPPSAYQETQYF. CDR3 DNA: TGTGCCAGCTCACCACCATCAGCGTACCAAGAGACCCAGTACTTC.

This clone was observed once. The V gene is TRBV12-5, the J gene TRBJ1-4; perhaps TRBD1 as D (5 bases). Trimming shortened V by 1 base and J by 5 bases, and 17 bases separated the two germline ends. Germline V CDR1 and CDR2: LGHNT, FRNRAP. This CDR3 comprises 17 residues. The CDR3 loop reads CASGLEGGTEVNEKLFF. In DNA, the CDR3 is TGTGCTAGTGGTTTGGAGGGAGGGACCGAAGTGAATGAAAAACTGTTTTTT.

This chain uses TRBV7-8 with TRBJ2-5, with 10 bases lining up with TRBD1. The CDR3 consists of 16 residues. V dropped 1 base and J dropped 5; count of bases not matched to a gene: 7. Germline loops: CDR1 SGHVS, CDR2 FQNEAQ. The CDR3 DNA follows: TGTGCCAGCAGCTTAGGACCGGGACAGGGGTCGGAGACCCAGTACTTC. Encoded protein: CASSLGPGQGSETQYF. The variable domain in full, completed from reference TRBV7-8 and TRBJ2-5, reads GAGVSQSPRYKVAKRGQDVALRCDPISGHVSLFWYQQALGQGPEFLTYFQNEAQLDKSGLPSDRFFAERPEGSVSTLKIQRTQQEDSAVYLCASSLGPGQGSETQYFGPGTRLLVL.

In DNA form, the CDR3 reads TGTGCCACCAGCAGTGGACAGGGGAACACTGAAGCTTTCTTT. Translation gives CATSSGQGNTEAFF. The chain combines TRBV15 with TRBJ1-1, with 8 bases that match TRBD1. With V trimmed by 3 bases and J by 1 base, 1 base remained unmatched. The CDR3 covers 14 residues. CDR1 is LNHNV, CDR2 YYDKDF, per germline (reference sequence).

In the case of this clone: This same CDR3 is encoded by further DNA sequences in the sample. The chain recombines TRBV7-3 with TRBJ1-1, with D maybe TRBD1 (5 bases). CDR3 length equals 13 residues. Trimming took off 2 bases at V and 4 bases at J, with 8 bases between the two ends. The germline V gene encodes CDR1 SGHTA and CDR2 FQGTGA. CDR3: CASSLWGGTEAFF. The CDR3 nucleotides are TGTGCCAGCAGCTTATGGGGGGGCACTGAAGCTTTCTTT.

The CDR3 reads CASSQGAGSQPQHF. For the CDR3, the DNA is TGTGCCAGCAGCCAAGGGGCAGGGTCTCAGCCCCAGCATTTT. The chain joins TRBV3-1 (or the pseudogene TRBV3-2) to TRBJ1-5; a weak D match, TRBD1 (5 bases). The germline CDR1 and CDR2 sequences are LGHDT and YNNKEL (reference sequence). The CDR3 sequence is 14 residues long. V was pared by 1 base and J by 6 bases, with 10 bases between.

This clone was recorded only once. The J gene is TRBJ1-1, the V gene TRBV5-1; D is perhaps TRBD1 (6 bases). This CDR3 has 15 amino acids. Germline assignment: CDR1 SGHRS and CDR2 YFSETQ. V gave up 3 bases and J gave up 5 bases, with 17 bases separating them. The DNA for the CDR3 is TGCGCCAGCAGCTGGGGGCACGTCGAGGGGACTGAAGCTTTCTTT. This sequence encodes CASSWGHVEGTEAFF.

The chain couples TRBV9 to TRBJ2-5; TRBD2 might be the D (6 bases). The CDR3 is 17 residues long. V lost 7 bases and J lost 0, with 22 bases in between. Germline V gene sequence: CDR1 SGDLS, CDR2 YYNGEE. The CDR3 here is CASGSGGRSLHQETQYF. In DNA, the CDR3 is TGTGCCAGCGGATCTGGTGGGAGGAGCCTCCACCAAGAGACCCAGTACTTC. Full variable domain (rest looked up from reference TRBV9 and TRBJ2-5): DSGVTQTPKHLITATGQRVTLRCSPRSGDLSVYWYQQSLDQGLQFLIQYYNGEERAKGNILERFSAQQFPDLHSELNLSSLELGDSALYFCASGSGGRSLHQETQYFGPGTRLLVL.

The chain employs TRBV6-6 and TRBJ1-2; D uncertain. V was cut by 0 bases and J by 12 bases, with 8 bases left in between. Germline lookup yields CDR1 MNHNY and CDR2 SVGAGI (reference sequence). The CDR3 is 11 residues long. The CDR3 sequence is CASSYSSSNTF. The CDR3 nucleotides read TGTGCCAGCAGTTACTCGAGTAGTAACACCTTC.

The chain combines TRBV19 with TRBJ2-1, with 7 bases identical to TRBD2. Per the germline V gene, CDR1 is LNHDA and CDR2 is SQIVND (reference sequence). With V trimmed by 7 bases and J by 4 bases, 7 bases remained unmatched. CDR3 length: 14 residues. CDR3 region: CASKLASGYNEQFF. As DNA, the CDR3 is TGTGCCAGTAAATTGGCTAGCGGTTACAATGAGCAGTTCTTC.

V is TRBV3-1 (or the pseudogene TRBV3-2) and J is TRBJ2-1; 10 bases match TRBD1. Unmatched junction bases numbered 10, after V lost 7 bases and J lost 7 bases. Germline V gene data show CDR1 as LGHDT and CDR2 as YNNKEL (reference sequence). The CDR3 length is 15 residues. The CDR3 loop is CASNLGQGRPNEQFF. As DNA, the CDR3 is TGTGCCAGCAACCTGGGACAGGGGAGGCCTAATGAGCAGTTCTTC.

The chain is built from TRBV9 and TRBJ2-2; 9 bases line up with TRBD2. The CDR3 is made up of 16 amino acids. CDR1 is SGDLS and CDR2 is YYNGEE in the germline V gene. V was clipped by 4 bases and J by 8 bases; unmatched bases: 12. The CDR3 reads CASSSRGSGSSGELFF. DNA of the CDR3: TGTGCCAGCAGCTCCCGGGGTAGCGGGAGTTCTGGGGAGCTGTTTTTT.

The V and J genes are TRBV6-1 and TRBJ2-5; D remains ambiguous. Per germline, CDR1 MNHNS and CDR2 SASEGT. V lost 3 bases and J 0 bases, leaving 11 bases between the germline ends. There are 15 residues in the CDR3. CDR3 nucleotides: TGTGCCAGCAGTGATAGAGGTCGGTACCAAGAGACCCAGTACTTC. The encoded protein is CASSDRGRYQETQYF.

J is TRBJ1-1 and V is TRBV15; D perhaps matches TRBD1 (6 bases). The V gene lost 4 bases and the J gene lost 0 bases, with 12 bases spanning the gap. Germline V gene lookup returns CDR1 LNHNV and CDR2 YYDKDF (reference sequence). The CDR3 contains 15 residues. CDR3 sequence: CATSMNRALNTEAFF. The DNA for the CDR3 is TGTGCCACCAGCATGAACAGGGCCTTGAACACTGAAGCTTTCTTT.